Below are 21 T cell receptor beta chains sequenced from a single sample in a study of blood T cell repertoires in COVID-19. TCRdb's copy holds only in-frame clones and misses some; the assay was immunoSEQ multiplex PCR. The sample has approximately 220,000 clones; 83% are singletons. The material sequenced was PBMCs or T cells enriched from blood (not recorded which). The source of these receptors is a woman in her thirties or forties who had been exposed to COVID-19.

The rearrangement links TRBV19 to TRBJ1-4; D not resolved. Germline V lookup: CDR1 LNHDA, CDR2 SQIVND (reference sequence). Trimming stripped 7 bases from V and 0 bases from J, with 12 bases between. There are 15 residues in the CDR3. CDR3 loop: CASKFQAATNEKLFF. CDR3 nucleotides: TGTGCCAGTAAATTCCAGGCTGCAACTAATGAAAAACTGTTTTTT. The full variable domain, its missing parts supplied by reference TRBV19 and TRBJ1-4, is DGGITQSPKYLFRKEGQNVTLSCEQNLNHDAMYWYRQDPGQGLRLIYYSQIVNDFQKGDIAEGYSVSREKKESFPLTVTSAQKNPTAFYLCASKFQAATNEKLFFGSGTQLSVL.

The chain carries TRBV5-4 and TRBJ2-3, with TRBD2 identical over 13 bases. From germline, CDR1 is SGHNT and CDR2 YYREEE (reference sequence). V shed 4 bases, J shed 6 bases, and the junction held 8 bases outside the gene matches. CDR3 length: 16 amino acids. Written as DNA, the CDR3 is TGTGCCAGCAGCCCGGGACTAGCGGGGTTTCTGGATACGCAGTATTTT. Translated: CASSPGLAGFLDTQYF.

The table lists this clone with a few counts. This sequence joins TRBV27 and TRBJ1-2; no firm D call. The CDR3 is made up of 16 amino acids. Trimming left V 2 bases short and J 0 bases short, with 13 bases between. Germline V gene data show CDR1 as MNHEY and CDR2 as SMNVEV (reference sequence). CDR3 DNA: TGTGCCAGCAGTTTAGGTCGGGGTAAGGCTAACTATGGCTACACCTTC. Amino acid sequence: CASSLGRGKANYGYTF.

The CDR3 DNA is TGTGCCAGCAGCCAAGAAGGGGAGGGGGCTTTCTTT. This codes for CASSQEGEGAFF. This chain links TRBV3-1 (or the pseudogene TRBV3-2) with TRBJ1-1, with D possibly TRBD1 on 5 matching bases. CDR1 and CDR2 (germline): LGHDT, YNNKEL (reference sequence). Between the trimmed V and J ends, which lost 0 bases and 11 bases, there was a span of 10 bases. The CDR3 is 12 amino acids.

The chain couples TRBV7-3 to TRBJ2-3; D is possibly TRBD2 (6 bases). CDR3 size: 12 residues. V was clipped by 5 bases and J by 6 bases, with 9 bases between them. CDR1 and CDR2 from the germline V gene are SGHTA and FQGTGA. The CDR3 DNA reads as TGTGCCAGCAGCGCAGGAGGGGATACGCAGTATTTT. As protein: CASSAGGDTQYF.

In this sample, this clone turned up once. This rearrangement joins TRBV5-4 to TRBJ2-5, with a possible D match to TRBD2 (6 bases). The CDR3 loop spans 16 amino acids. Per the germline V gene, CDR1 is SGHNT and CDR2 is YYREEE (reference sequence). Trimming shortened V by 0 bases and J by 0 bases, and 12 bases separated the two germline ends. CDR3 sequence reads: CASSLGASAYQETQYF. Here the CDR3 DNA reads TGTGCCAGCAGCTTGGGGGCTAGCGCCTACCAAGAGACCCAGTACTTC.

J is TRBJ1-6 and V is TRBV3-1 (or the pseudogene TRBV3-2), with a tentative D call TRBD1 (6 bases). The germline V gene encodes CDR1 LGHDT and CDR2 YNNKEL (reference sequence). V lost 1 base and J lost 8, with 18 bases in between. The length of the CDR3 is 17 residues. The CDR3 loop is CASSQGLQGIEDSPLHF. The CDR3 DNA sequence: TGTGCCAGCAGCCAAGGCCTACAGGGAATAGAGGATTCACCCCTCCACTTT.

The J gene is TRBJ2-5, the V gene TRBV3-1 (or the pseudogene TRBV3-2); 13 bases map to TRBD2. V shed 3 bases, J shed 5 bases, and the junction held 6 bases outside the gene matches. This CDR3 is built from 16 residues. CDR1 is LGHDT and CDR2 is YNNKEL in the germline V gene (reference sequence). The CDR3 sequence is CASSHRTSGGRETQYF. CDR3 sequence (DNA): TGTGCCAGCAGCCATCGGACTAGCGGGGGAAGGGAGACCCAGTACTTC.

This chain uses TRBV30 with TRBJ2-2, with 7 nucleotides matching TRBD2. This CDR3 is 13 amino acids long. After removal of 8 bases from V and 10 bases from J, the junction contained 13 bases not matched to a gene. Germline lookup yields CDR1 GTSNPN and CDR2 SVGIG (reference sequence). The CDR3 DNA is TGTGCCGTTGGGCAAACCAGCGGGGCGGAGCTGTTTTTT. Its protein product is CAVGQTSGAELFF.

V usage is TRBV5-1 and J usage is TRBJ2-5, with 10 bases matching TRBD2. The CDR3 totals 16 residues. Germline loops: CDR1 SGHRS, CDR2 YFSETQ. V lost 1 base to trimming and J lost 5 bases; unmatched junction nucleotides: 8. CDR3 sequence (DNA): TGCGCCAGCAGCTTGCTAGCGGGGGCCGCAAGCGAGACCCAGTACTTC. Protein product: CASSLLAGAASETQYF.

The chain employs TRBV27 and TRBJ2-3; 13 positions match TRBD2. The V segment lost 6 bases and the J segment 5 bases; nucleotides outside the gene matches: 8. CDR3 length: 16 residues. CDR1 and CDR2 from the germline V gene are MNHEY and SMNVEV (reference sequence). CDR3 protein: CASSPLWTSGGDTQYF. The CDR3 DNA reads as TGTGCCAGCAGCCCCCTCTGGACTAGCGGGGGAGATACGCAGTATTTT.

V usage is TRBV5-8 and J usage is TRBJ2-3, with D possibly TRBD1 on 6 matching bases. Trimming removed 0 bases from V and 2 bases from J, with 10 bases in between. Germline CDR1 reads SGHTS; CDR2 reads YDEGEE. This CDR3 spans 15 amino acids. The CDR3 is CASSLGRDNTDTQYF. Here the CDR3 DNA reads TGTGCCAGCAGCTTGGGTAGGGACAACACAGATACGCAGTATTTT.

The rearrangement links TRBV19 to TRBJ1-1; perhaps TRBD1 as D (5 bases). V lost 8 bases to trimming and J lost 1 base, with 11 bases between them. Germline values: CDR1 LNHDA, CDR2 SQIVND (reference sequence). CDR3 length: 13 amino acids. CDR3 nucleotides: TGTGCCAGTTGGTACGGGGGGAACACTGAAGCTTTCTTT. Translated, it gives CASWYGGNTEAFF. The complete variable domain, with remaining parts taken from reference TRBV19 and TRBJ1-1, reads DGGITQSPKYLFRKEGQNVTLSCEQNLNHDAMYWYRQDPGQGLRLIYYSQIVNDFQKGDIAEGYSVSREKKESFPLTVTSAQKNPTAFYLCASWYGGNTEAFFGQGTRLTVV.

This chain connects TRBV15 to TRBJ1-5; D is ambiguous. This CDR3 has 14 residues. Germline CDR1 LNHNV, CDR2 YYDKDF (reference sequence). V lost 8 bases and J lost 0, with 11 bases in between. The CDR3 nucleotides are TGTGCCACCGATGACTCCCATAGCAATCAGCCCCAGCATTTT. Amino acids: CATDDSHSNQPQHF.

This clone was detected only a few times. The chain carries TRBV6-5 and TRBJ1-2; 9 bases line up with TRBD1. The V and J ends lost 2 bases and 2 bases, in that order; junction bases with no gene match: 3. CDR1 is MNHEY and CDR2 is SVGAGI in the germline V gene. The CDR3 has 15 residues. CDR3 in amino acids: CASSYEDRGNYGYTF. CDR3 coding DNA: TGTGCCAGCAGTTACGAGGACAGGGGCAACTATGGCTACACCTTC.

The chain's CDR3 is CATSDHRGVETQYF. The CDR3 nucleotides read TGTGCCACCAGTGACCACAGGGGCGTGGAGACCCAGTACTTC. The chain is built from TRBV24-1 and TRBJ2-5; the match to TRBD1 covers 7 bases. Trimming took 4 bases from V and 5 from J; bases not matched to a gene: 6. The CDR3 totals 14 residues. Germline V gene sequence: CDR1 KGHDR, CDR2 SFDVKD.

The chain combines TRBV11-3 with TRBJ1-1; no reliable D call. V was trimmed by 4 bases and J by 1 base, leaving 7 bases between them. The CDR3 consists of 13 residues. Germline loops: CDR1 SGHNT, CDR2 YENEEA. CDR3 sequence reads: CASSSRGNTEAFF. CDR3 bases: TGTGCCAGCAGCTCACGGGGGAACACTGAAGCTTTCTTT.

The chain has TRBV19 and TRBJ2-1; 8 bases fit TRBD1. The CDR3 totals 14 residues. V dropped 7 bases and J dropped 1; count of bases not matched to a gene: 3. Germline-derived CDR1 and CDR2 are LNHDA and SQIVND (reference sequence). The CDR3 region is CASNYRGSYNEQFF. CDR3 DNA sequence: TGTGCCAGTAACTACAGGGGGTCCTACAATGAGCAGTTCTTC.

The chain has TRBV10-3 and TRBJ1-1; D not resolved. V lost 7 bases to trimming and J lost 2 bases, with 11 bases between them. Germline loops: CDR1 ENHRY, CDR2 SYGVKD. The CDR3 is 13 residues long. This CDR3 is CAITSTGNTEAFF. The CDR3, as DNA: TGTGCCATCACCTCGACGGGAAACACTGAAGCTTTCTTT.

The J gene is TRBJ2-7, the V gene TRBV29-1; perhaps TRBD1 as D (6 bases). CDR3 length: 12 amino acids. V lost 5 bases to trimming and J lost 7 bases, with 15 bases between them. Looked up from germline, CDR1 is SQVTM and CDR2 is ANQGSEA. The CDR3 region has the DNA TGCAGCGTTCAACAGGGTAACGGGGAGCAGTACTTC. It specifies CSVQQGNGEQYF.

The J gene is TRBJ1-3, the V gene TRBV2, with TRBD1 as a possible D gene (6 bases). Per germline, CDR1 SNHLY and CDR2 FYNNEI. V lost 6 bases and J lost 0, with 12 bases in between. The length of the CDR3 is 15 residues. The CDR3 DNA reads TGTGCCAGCAGCGGACAGTTAAGCTCTGGAAACACCATATATTTT. Its protein product is CASSGQLSSGNTIYF. Together with reference TRBV2 and TRBJ1-3, the CDR3 gives the full variable domain: EPEVTQTPSHQVTQMGQEVILRCVPISNHLYFYWYRQILGQKVEFLVSFYNNEISEKSEIFDDQFSVERPDGSNFTLKIRSTKLEDSAMYFCASSGQLSSGNTIYFGEGSWLTVV.